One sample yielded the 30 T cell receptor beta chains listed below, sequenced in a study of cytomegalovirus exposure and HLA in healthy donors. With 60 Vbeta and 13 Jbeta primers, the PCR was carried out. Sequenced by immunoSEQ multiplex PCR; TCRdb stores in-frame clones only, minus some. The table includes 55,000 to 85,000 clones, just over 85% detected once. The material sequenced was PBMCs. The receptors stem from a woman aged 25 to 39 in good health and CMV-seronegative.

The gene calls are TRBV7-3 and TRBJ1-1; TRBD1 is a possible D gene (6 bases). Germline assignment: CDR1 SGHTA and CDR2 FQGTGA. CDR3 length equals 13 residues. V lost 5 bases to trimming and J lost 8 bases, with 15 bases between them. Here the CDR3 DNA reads TGTGCCAGCAGCCCAGGGGCAGGGCCCGAAGCTTTCTTT. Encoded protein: CASSPGAGPEAFF.

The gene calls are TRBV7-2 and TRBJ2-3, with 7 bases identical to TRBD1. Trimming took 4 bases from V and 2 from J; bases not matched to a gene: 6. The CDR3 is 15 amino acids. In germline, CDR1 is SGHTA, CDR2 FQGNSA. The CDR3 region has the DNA TGTGCCAGCAGCTCAGAGGGACAGAACACAGATACGCAGTATTTT. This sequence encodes CASSSEGQNTDTQYF.

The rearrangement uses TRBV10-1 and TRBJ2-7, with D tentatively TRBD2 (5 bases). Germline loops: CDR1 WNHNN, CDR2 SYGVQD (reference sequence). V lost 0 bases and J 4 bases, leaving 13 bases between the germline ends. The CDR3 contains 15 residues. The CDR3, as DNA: TGCGCCAGCAGTGAGTCGGGAGCAAACCTATACGAGCAGTACTTC. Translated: CASSESGANLYEQYF.

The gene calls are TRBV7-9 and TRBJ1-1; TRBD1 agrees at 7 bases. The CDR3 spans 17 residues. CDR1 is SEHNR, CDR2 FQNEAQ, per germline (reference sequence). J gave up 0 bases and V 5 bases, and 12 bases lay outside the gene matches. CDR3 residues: CASSPTGLGLMNTEAFF. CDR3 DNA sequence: TGTGCCAGCAGCCCGACAGGGTTGGGACTGATGAACACTGAAGCTTTCTTT.

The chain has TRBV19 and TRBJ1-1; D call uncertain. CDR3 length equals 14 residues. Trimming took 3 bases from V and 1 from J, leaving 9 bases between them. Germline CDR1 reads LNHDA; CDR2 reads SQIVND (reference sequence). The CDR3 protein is CASSIARRNTEAFF. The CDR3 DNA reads TGTGCCAGTAGTATCGCCCGGAGGAACACTGAAGCTTTCTTT. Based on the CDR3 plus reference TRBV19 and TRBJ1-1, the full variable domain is DGGITQSPKYLFRKEGQNVTLSCEQNLNHDAMYWYRQDPGQGLRLIYYSQIVNDFQKGDIAEGYSVSREKKESFPLTVTSAQKNPTAFYLCASSIARRNTEAFFGQGTRLTVV.

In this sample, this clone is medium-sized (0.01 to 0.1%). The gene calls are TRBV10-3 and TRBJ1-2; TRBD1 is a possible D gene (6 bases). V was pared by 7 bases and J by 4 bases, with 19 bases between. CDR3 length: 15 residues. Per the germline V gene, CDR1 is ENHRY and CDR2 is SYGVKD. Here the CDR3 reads CAITPSQGSVYGYTF. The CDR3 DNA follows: TGTGCCATCACCCCATCACAGGGTAGTGTCTATGGCTACACCTTC.

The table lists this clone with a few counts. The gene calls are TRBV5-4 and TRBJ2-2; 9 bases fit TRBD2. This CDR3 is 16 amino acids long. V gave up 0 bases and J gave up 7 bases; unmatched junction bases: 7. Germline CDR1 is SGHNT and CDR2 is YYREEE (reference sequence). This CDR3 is CASSLVGSGRVGELFF. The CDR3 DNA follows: TGTGCCAGCAGCTTGGTTGGTAGCGGGAGAGTCGGGGAGCTGTTTTTT. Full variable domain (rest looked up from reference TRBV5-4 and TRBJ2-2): ETGVTQSPTHLIKTRGQQVTLRCSSQSGHNTVSWYQQALGQGPQFIFQYYREEENGRGNFPPRFSGLQFPNYSSELNVNALELDDSALYLCASSLVGSGRVGELFFGEGSRLTVL.

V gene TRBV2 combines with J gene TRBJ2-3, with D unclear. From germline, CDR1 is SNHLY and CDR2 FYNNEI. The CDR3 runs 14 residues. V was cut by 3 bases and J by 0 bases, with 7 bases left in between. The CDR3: CASSDSSSTDTQYF. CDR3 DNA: TGTGCCAGCAGTGACAGTTCTAGCACAGATACGCAGTATTTT.

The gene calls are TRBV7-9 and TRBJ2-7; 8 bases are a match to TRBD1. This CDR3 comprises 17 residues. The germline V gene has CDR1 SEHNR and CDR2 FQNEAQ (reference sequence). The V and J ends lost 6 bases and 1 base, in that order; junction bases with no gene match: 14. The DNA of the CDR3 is TGTGCCAGCAGGGGGGGATTTTCGGGACAGGTTTCCTACGAGCAGTACTTC. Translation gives CASRGGFSGQVSYEQYF.

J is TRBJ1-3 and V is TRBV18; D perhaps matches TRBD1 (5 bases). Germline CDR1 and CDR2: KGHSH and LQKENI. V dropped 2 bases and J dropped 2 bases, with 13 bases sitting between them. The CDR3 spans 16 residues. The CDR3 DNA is TGTGCCAGCTCACCAAATGAGGGGAGGCCTGGAAACACCATATATTTT. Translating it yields CASSPNEGRPGNTIYF.

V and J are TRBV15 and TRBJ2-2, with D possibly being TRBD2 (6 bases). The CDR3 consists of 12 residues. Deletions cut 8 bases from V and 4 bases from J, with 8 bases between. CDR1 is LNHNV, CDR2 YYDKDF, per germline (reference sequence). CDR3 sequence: CATSGVTGELFF. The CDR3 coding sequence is TGTGCCACCTCGGGAGTCACCGGGGAGCTGTTTTTT.

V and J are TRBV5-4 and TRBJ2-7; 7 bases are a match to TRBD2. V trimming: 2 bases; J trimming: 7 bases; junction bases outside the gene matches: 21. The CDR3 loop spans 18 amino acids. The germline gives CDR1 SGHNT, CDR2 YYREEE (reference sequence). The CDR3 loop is CASSLGWDYPSRSREQYF. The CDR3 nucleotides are TGTGCCAGCAGCTTAGGGTGGGACTACCCTTCCCGGTCGAGGGAGCAGTACTTC.

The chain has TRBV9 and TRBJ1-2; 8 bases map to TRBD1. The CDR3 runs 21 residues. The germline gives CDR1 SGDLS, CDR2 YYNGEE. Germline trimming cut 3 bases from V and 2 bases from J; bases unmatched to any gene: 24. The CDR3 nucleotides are TGTGCCAGCAGCGGAGTAGGGACAGGCACCTTTAACCCCACAGGGAACTATGGCTACACCTTC. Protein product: CASSGVGTGTFNPTGNYGYTF. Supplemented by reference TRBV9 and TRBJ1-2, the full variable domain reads DSGVTQTPKHLITATGQRVTLRCSPRSGDLSVYWYQQSLDQGLQFLIQYYNGEERAKGNILERFSAQQFPDLHSELNLSSLELGDSALYFCASSGVGTGTFNPTGNYGYTFGSGTRLTVV.

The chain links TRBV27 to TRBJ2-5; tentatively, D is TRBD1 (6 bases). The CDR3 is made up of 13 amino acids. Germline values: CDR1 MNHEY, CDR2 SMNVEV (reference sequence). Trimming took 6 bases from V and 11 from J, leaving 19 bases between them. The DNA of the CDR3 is TGTGCCAGCAGCGGGATCAGGGGAATGGAGCAGTACTTC. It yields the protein CASSGIRGMEQYF.

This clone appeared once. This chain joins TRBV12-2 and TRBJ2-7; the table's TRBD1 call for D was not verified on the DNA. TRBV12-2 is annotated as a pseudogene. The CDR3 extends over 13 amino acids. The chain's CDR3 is CARIRDRVHEQYF. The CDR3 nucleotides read TGTGCAAGGATCCGGGACAGGGTCCACGAGCAGTACTTC.

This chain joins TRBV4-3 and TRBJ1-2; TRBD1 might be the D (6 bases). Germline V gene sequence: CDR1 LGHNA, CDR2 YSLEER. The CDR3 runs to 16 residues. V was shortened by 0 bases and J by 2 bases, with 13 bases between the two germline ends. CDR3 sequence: CASSQDGGGRNYGYTF. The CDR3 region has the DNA TGCGCCAGCAGCCAAGATGGGGGGGGGCGCAACTATGGCTACACCTTC.

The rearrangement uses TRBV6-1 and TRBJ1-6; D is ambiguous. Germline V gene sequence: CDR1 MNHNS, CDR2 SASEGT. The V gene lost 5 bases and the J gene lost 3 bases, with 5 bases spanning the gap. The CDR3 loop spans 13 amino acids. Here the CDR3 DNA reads TGTGCCAGCAGTCCCAGCTATAATTCACCCCTCCACTTT. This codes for CASSPSYNSPLHF.

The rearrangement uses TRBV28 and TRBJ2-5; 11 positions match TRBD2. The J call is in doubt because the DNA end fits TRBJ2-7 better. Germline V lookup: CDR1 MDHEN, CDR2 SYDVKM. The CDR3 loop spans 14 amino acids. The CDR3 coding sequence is TGTGCCAGCAGACGACTAGCGGGGACCTACGAGCAGTACTTC. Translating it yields CASRRLAGTYEQYF.

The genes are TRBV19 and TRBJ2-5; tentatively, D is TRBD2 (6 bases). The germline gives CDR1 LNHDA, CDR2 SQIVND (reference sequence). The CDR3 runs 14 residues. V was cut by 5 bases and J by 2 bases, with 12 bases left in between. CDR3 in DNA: TGTGCCAGTAGTCTCGGGGACTTTCAAGAGACCCAGTACTTC. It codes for CASSLGDFQETQYF.

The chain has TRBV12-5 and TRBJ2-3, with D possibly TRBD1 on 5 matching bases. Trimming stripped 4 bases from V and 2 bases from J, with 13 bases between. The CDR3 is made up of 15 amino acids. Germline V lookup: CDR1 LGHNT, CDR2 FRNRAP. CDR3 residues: CASGSRTPTTDTQYF. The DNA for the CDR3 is TGTGCTAGTGGTTCCCGGACACCTACCACAGATACGCAGTATTTT.

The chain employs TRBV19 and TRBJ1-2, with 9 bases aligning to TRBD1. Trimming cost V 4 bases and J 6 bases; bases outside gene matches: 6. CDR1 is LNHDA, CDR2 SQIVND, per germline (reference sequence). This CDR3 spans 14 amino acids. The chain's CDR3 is CASSSPGQGNGYTF. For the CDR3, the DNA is TGTGCCAGTAGTAGTCCGGGACAGGGCAATGGCTACACCTTC.

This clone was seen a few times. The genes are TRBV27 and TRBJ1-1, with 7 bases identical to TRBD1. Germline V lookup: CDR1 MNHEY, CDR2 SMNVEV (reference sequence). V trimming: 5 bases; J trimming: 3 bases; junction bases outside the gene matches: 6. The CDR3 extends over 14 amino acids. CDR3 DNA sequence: TGTGCCAGCAGTCCGAGGGACAGATACACTGAAGCTTTCTTT. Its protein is CASSPRDRYTEAFF.

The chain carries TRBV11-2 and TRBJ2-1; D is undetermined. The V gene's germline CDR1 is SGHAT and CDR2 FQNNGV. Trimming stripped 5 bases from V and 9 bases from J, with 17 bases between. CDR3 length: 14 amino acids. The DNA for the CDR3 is TGTGCCAGCAGCCCCGGGTACACGTTTGGTGAGCAGTTCTTC. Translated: CASSPGYTFGEQFF.

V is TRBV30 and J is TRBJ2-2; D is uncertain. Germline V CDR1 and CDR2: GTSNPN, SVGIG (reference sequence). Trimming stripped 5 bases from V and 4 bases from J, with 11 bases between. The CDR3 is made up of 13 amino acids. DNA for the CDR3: TGTGCCTGGCTATCTACCCTCACCGGGGAGCTGTTTTTT. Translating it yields CAWLSTLTGELFF.

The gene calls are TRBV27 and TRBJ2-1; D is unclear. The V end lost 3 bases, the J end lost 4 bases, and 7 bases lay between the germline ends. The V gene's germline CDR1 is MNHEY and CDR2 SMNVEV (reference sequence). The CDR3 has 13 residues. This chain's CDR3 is CASSFGGYNEQFF. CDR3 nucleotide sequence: TGTGCCAGCAGTTTTGGCGGATACAATGAGCAGTTCTTC.

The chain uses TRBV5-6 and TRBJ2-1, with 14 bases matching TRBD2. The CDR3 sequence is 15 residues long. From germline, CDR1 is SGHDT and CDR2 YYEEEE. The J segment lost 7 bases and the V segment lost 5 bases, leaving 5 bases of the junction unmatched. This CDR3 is CASSRLAGGLNEQFF. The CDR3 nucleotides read TGTGCCAGCAGTAGACTAGCGGGAGGGCTTAATGAGCAGTTCTTC.

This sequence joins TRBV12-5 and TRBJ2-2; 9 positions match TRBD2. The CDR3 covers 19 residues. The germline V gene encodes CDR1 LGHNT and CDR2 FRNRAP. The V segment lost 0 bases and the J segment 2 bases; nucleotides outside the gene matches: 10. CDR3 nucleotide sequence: TGTGCTAGTGGTTTGGTATCCCTTGGCGGGAGGGTAAACACCGGGGAGCTGTTTTTT. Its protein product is CASGLVSLGGRVNTGELFF.

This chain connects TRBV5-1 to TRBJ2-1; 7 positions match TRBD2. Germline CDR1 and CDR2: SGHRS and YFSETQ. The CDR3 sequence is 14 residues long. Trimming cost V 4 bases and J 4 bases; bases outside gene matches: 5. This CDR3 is CASSPGTTYNEQFF. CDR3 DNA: TGCGCCAGCAGCCCCGGGACTACTTACAATGAGCAGTTCTTC.

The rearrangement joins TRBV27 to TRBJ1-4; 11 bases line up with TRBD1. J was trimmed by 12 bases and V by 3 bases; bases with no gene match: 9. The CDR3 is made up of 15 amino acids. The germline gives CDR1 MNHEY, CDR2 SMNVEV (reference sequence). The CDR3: CASSLRGQGVVELFF. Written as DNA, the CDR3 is TGTGCCAGCAGTTTGAGGGGACAGGGGGTGGTGGAACTGTTTTTT.

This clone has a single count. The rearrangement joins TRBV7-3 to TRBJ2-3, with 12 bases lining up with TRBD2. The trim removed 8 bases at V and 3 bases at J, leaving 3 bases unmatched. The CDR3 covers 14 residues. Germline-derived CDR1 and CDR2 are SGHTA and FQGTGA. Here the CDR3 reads CASAGLAGTDTQYF. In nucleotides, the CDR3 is TGTGCCAGCGCGGGACTAGCGGGTACAGATACGCAGTATTTT. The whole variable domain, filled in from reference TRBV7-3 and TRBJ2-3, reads GAGVSQTPSNKVTEKGKYVELRCDPISGHTALYWYRQSLGQGPEFLIYFQGTGAADDSGLPNDRFFAVRPEGSVSTLKIQRTERGDSAVYLCASAGLAGTDTQYFGPGTRLTVL.